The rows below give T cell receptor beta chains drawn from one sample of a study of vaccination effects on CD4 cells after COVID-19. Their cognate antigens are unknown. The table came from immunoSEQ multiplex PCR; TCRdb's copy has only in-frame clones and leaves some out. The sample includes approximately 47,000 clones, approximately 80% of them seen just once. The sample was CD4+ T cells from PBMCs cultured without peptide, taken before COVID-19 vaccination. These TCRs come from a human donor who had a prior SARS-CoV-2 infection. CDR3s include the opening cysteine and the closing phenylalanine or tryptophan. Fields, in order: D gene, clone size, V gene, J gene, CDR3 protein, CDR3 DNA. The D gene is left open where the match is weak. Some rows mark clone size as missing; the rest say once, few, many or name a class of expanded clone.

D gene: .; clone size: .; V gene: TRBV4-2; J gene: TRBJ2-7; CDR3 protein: CASSQFDSNSYEQYF; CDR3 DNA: TGTGCCAGCAGCCAATTTGATTCGAACTCCTACGAGCAGTACTTC
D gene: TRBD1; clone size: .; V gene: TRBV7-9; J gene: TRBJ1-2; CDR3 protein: CASSYQQGAGYGYTF; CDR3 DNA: TGTGCCAGCAGCTACCAACAGGGGGCTGGCTATGGCTACACCTTC
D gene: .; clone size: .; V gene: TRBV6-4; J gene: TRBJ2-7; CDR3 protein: CASSEEAGPSYEQYF; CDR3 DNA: TGTGCCAGCAGTGAGGAGGCGGGCCCCTCCTACGAGCAGTACTTC
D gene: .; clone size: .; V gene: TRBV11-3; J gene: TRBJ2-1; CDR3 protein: CASSLLGTRGDEQFF; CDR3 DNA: TGTGCCAGCAGCCTTTTGGGAACTAGAGGAGATGAGCAGTTCTTC
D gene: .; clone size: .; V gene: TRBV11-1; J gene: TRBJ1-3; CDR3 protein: CASSLALPRSGNTIYF; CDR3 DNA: TGTGCCAGCAGCTTAGCACTTCCGCGCTCTGGAAACACCATATATTTT
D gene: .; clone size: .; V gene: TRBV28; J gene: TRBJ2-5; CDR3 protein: CASSFRPGETQYF; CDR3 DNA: TGTGCCAGCAGTTTCAGGCCCGGGGAGACCCAGTACTTC
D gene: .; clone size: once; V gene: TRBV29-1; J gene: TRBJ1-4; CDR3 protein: CSAVGVKNEKLFF; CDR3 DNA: TGCAGCGCTGTTGGGGTAAAAAATGAAAAACTGTTTTTT
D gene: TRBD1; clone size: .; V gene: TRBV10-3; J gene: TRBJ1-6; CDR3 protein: CAISGQGEEPLHF; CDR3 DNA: TGTGCCATCAGTGGACAGGGGGAAGAACCCCTCCACTTT
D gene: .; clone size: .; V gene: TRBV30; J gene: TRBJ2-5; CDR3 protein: CAWSVRGATETQYF; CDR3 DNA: TGTGCCTGGAGTGTACGGGGGGCAACGGAGACCCAGTACTTC
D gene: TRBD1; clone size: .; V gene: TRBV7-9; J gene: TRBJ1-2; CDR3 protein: CASSRDSPDGYTF; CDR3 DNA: TGTGCCAGCAGCCGGGACAGCCCGGATGGCTACACCTTC
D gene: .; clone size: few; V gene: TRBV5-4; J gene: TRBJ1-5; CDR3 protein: CASSLAVGQPQHF; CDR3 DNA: TGTGCCAGCAGCTTGGCGGTGGGGCAGCCCCAGCATTTT
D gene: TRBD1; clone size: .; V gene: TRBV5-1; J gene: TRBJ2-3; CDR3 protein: CASSPISGGMAQYF; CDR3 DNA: TGCGCCAGCAGCCCGATATCAGGGGGCATGGCGCAGTATTTT
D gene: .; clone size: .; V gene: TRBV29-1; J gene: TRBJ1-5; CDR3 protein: CSVGLGGEAQPQHF; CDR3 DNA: TGCAGCGTTGGTCTCGGGGGGGAGGCTCAGCCCCAGCATTTT
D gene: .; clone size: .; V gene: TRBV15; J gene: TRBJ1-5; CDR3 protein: CATSLTVLDQPQHF; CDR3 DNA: TGTGCCACCAGCTTGACAGTATTGGATCAGCCCCAGCATTTT
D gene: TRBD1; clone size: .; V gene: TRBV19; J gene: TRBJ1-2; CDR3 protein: CASSIRGQGAGYGYTF; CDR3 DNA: TGTGCCAGTAGTATTCGTGGACAGGGGGCTGGCTATGGCTACACCTTC
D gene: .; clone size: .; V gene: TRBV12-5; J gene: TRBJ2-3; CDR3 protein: CASGLGTQYF; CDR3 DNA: TGTGCTAGTGGTTTGGGGACGCAGTATTTT
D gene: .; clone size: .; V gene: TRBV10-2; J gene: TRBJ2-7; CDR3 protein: CASSLVSYEQYF; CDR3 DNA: TGCGCCAGCTCTCTAGTCAGCTACGAGCAGTACTTC
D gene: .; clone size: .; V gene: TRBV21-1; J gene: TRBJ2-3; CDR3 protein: CASSKLEGPPIGTQYF; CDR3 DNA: TGTGCCAGCAGCAAATTAGAGGGGCCCCCGATCGGTACGCAGTATTTT
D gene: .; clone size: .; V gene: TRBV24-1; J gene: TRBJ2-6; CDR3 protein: CATSDPGAKAGANVLTF; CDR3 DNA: TGTGCCACCAGTGACCCCGGGGCCAAGGCCGGGGCCAACGTCCTGACTTTC
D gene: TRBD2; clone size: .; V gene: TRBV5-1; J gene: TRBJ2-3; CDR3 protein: CASSYDGRESVDTQYF; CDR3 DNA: TGCGCCAGCAGCTATGACGGGAGGGAGAGCGTAGATACGCAGTATTTT
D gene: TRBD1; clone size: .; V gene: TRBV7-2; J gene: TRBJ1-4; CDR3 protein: CASSWGQGSEKLFF; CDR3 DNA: TGTGCCAGCAGCTGGGGACAGGGGTCTGAAAAACTGTTTTTT
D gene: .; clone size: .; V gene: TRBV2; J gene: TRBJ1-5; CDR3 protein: CASKRQSNQPQHF; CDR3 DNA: TGTGCCAGCAAGAGACAAAGCAATCAGCCCCAGCATTTT